This T cell receptor (beta chain) was identified in a study of blood T cell repertoires in COVID-19. Sequencing was performed with immunoSEQ multiplex PCR; in TCRdb, only in-frame clones are kept and a portion is missing. The sample consists of roughly 200,000 clones, over 75% of them appearing once. In germline, CDR1 is SGHKS, CDR2 YYEKEE (reference sequence). This CDR3 is built from 18 residues. V trimming: 2 bases; J trimming: 5 bases; junction bases outside the gene matches: 12. The clonotype was recovered from a man aged 60 to 75 with acute or convalescent COVID-19. The sequenced material came from peripheral blood. The V and J genes are TRBV5-5 and TRBJ2-7; 14 bases are shared with TRBD2. The CDR3 region is CASSFFGLAGGKNHEQYF. The CDR3 region has the DNA TGTGCCAGCAGCTTTTTTGGACTAGCGGGAGGTAAAAACCACGAGCAGTACTTC.